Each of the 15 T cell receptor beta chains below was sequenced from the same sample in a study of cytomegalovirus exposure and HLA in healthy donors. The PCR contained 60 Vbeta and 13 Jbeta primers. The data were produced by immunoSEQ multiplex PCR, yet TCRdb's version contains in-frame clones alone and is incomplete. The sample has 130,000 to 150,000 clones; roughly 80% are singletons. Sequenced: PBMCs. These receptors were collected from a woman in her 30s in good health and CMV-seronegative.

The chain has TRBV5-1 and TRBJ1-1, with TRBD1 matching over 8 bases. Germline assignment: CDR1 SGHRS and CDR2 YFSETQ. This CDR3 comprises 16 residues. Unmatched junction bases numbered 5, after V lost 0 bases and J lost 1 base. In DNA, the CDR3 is TGCGCCAGCAGCTTGGGGCCAGGGGGCAAGAACACTGAAGCTTTCTTT. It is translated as CASSLGPGGKNTEAFF.

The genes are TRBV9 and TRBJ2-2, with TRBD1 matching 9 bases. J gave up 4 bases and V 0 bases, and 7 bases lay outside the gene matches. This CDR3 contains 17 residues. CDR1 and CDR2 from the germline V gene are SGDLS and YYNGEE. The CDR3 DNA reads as TGTGCCAGCAGCGTAGACTGGGACAGGGCGGTCACCGGGGAGCTGTTTTTT. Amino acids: CASSVDWDRAVTGELFF. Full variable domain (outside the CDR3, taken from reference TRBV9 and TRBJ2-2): DSGVTQTPKHLITATGQRVTLRCSPRSGDLSVYWYQQSLDQGLQFLIQYYNGEERAKGNILERFSAQQFPDLHSELNLSSLELGDSALYFCASSVDWDRAVTGELFFGEGSRLTVL.

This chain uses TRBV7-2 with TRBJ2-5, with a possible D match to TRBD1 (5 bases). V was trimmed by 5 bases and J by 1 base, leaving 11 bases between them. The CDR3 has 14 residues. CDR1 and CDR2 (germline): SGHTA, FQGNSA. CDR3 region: CASSLTTVQETQYF. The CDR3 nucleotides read TGTGCCAGCAGCCTCACGACAGTCCAAGAGACCCAGTACTTC.

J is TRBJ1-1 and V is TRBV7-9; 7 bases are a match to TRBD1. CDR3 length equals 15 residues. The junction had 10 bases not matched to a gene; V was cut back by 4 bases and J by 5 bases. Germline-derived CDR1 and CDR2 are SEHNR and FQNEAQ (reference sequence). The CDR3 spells CASSSRLGGRTEAFF. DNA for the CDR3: TGTGCCAGCAGCTCCCGATTAGGGGGCCGGACTGAAGCTTTCTTT.

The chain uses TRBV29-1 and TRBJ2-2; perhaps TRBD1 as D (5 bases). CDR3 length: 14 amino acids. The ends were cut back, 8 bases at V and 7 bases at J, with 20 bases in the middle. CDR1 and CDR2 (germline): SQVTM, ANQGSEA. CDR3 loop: CSPQDSPSDGELFF. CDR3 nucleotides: TGCAGCCCTCAAGACAGTCCTTCCGACGGGGAGCTGTTTTTT.

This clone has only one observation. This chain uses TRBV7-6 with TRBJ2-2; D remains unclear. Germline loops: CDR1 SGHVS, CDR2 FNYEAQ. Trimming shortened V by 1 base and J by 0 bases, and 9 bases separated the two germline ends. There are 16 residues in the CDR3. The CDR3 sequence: CASSLEQHANTGELFF. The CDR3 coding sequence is TGTGCCAGCAGCTTAGAACAGCACGCGAACACCGGGGAGCTGTTTTTT.

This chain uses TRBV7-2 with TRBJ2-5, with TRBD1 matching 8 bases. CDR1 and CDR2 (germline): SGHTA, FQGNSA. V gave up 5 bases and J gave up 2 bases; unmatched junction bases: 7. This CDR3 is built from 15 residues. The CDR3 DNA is TGTGCCAGCAGCGCAGACAGGGGCCGACAAGAGACCCAGTACTTC. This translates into CASSADRGRQETQYF.

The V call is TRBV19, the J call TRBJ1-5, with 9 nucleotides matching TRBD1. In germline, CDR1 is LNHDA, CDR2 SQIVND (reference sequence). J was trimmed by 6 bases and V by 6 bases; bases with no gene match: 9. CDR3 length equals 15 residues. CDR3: CASSEQGANVQPQHF. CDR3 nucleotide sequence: TGTGCCAGTAGCGAACAGGGGGCAAACGTTCAGCCCCAGCATTTT.

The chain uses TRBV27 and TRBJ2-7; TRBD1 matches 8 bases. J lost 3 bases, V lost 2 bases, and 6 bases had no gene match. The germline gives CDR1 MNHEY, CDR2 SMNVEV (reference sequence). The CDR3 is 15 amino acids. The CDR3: CASSLGTGHFYEQYF. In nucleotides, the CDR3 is TGTGCCAGCAGTTTAGGGACAGGCCATTTCTACGAGCAGTACTTC.

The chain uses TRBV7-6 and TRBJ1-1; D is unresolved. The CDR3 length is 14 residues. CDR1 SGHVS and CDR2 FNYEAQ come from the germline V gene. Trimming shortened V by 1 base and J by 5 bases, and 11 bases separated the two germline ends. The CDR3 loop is CASSLGARKTEAFF. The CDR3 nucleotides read TGTGCCAGCAGCTTAGGGGCCCGAAAGACTGAAGCTTTCTTT.

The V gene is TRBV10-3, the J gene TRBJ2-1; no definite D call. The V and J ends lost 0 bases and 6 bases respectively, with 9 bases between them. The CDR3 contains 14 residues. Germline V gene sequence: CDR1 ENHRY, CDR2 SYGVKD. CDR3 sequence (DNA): TGTGCCATCAGTGAGTCTGCGTCCCCCAATGAGCAGTTCTTC. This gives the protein CAISESASPNEQFF.

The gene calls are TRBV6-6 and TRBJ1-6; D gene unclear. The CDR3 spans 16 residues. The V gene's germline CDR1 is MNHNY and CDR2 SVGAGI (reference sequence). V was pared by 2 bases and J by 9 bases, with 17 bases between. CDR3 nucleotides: TGTGCCAGCAGTTACAATGTCGCGGGGTCGTCTTCACCCCTCCACTTT. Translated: CASSYNVAGSSSPLHF.

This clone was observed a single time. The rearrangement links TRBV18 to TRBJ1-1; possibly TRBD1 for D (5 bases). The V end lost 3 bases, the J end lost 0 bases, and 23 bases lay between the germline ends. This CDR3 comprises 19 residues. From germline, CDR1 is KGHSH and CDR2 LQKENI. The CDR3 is CASSPVTLGFGQMNTEAFF. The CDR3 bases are TGTGCCAGCTCACCGGTAACATTAGGTTTCGGACAAATGAACACTGAAGCTTTCTTT.

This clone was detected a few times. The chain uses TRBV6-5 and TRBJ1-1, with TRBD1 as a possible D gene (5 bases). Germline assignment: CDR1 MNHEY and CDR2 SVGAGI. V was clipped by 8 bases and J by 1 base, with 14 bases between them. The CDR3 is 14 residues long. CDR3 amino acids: CASLGRGGNTEAFF. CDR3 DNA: TGTGCCAGCCTGGGGAGGGGAGGGAACACTGAAGCTTTCTTT.

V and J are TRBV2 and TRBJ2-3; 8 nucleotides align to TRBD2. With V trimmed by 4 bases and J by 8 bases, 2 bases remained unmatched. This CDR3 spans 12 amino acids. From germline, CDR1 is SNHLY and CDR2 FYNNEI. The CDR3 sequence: CASSVGRGTQYF. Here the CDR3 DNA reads TGTGCCAGCAGTGTCGGGAGGGGTACGCAGTATTTT.